Each of the 15 T cell receptor beta chains below was sequenced from the same sample in a study of blood T cell repertoires in COVID-19. The data were produced by immunoSEQ multiplex PCR, yet TCRdb's version contains in-frame clones alone and is incomplete. The profile shows around 200,000 clones, about 83% of them singletons. Sequenced sample: peripheral blood. Every receptor here comes from a woman aged 25 to 39 with COVID-19, enrolled during active disease.

J is TRBJ1-2 and V is TRBV27; D is possibly TRBD1 (5 bases). Deletions cut 7 bases from V and 3 bases from J, with 15 bases between. This CDR3 has 14 residues. Germline assignment: CDR1 MNHEY and CDR2 SMNVEV (reference sequence). In DNA, the CDR3 is TGTGCCAGCACCCGACTAGGGGCGGACTATGGCTACACCTTC. This translates into CASTRLGADYGYTF.

The V call is TRBV18, the J call TRBJ1-5, with 8 bases matching TRBD1. The CDR3 extends over 15 amino acids. V trimming: 2 bases; J trimming: 0 bases; junction bases outside the gene matches: 0. Germline-derived CDR1 and CDR2 are KGHSH and LQKENI. CDR3 nucleotide sequence: TGTGCCAGCTCACCAGACAGGGGTAGCAATCAGCCCCAGCATTTT. The encoded protein is CASSPDRGSNQPQHF. The whole variable domain, remainder taken from reference TRBV18 and TRBJ1-5, is NAGVMQNPRHLVRRRGQEARLRCSPMKGHSHVYWYRQLPEEGLKFMVYLQKENIIDESGMPKERFSAEFPKEGPSILRIQQVVRGDSAAYFCASSPDRGSNQPQHFGDGTRLSIL.

The gene calls are TRBV27 and TRBJ1-3; TRBD1 might be the D (6 bases). Trimming left V 4 bases short and J 4 bases short, with 11 bases between. Per germline, CDR1 MNHEY and CDR2 SMNVEV (reference sequence). The CDR3 sequence is 14 residues long. CDR3 sequence: CASSSRGQGNTIYF. CDR3 DNA sequence: TGTGCCAGCAGTTCCCGAGGACAGGGAAACACCATATATTTT.

CDR3 residues: CASSQGVGLAGVRETQYF. CDR3 coding DNA: TGTGCCAGCAGCCAAGGGGTCGGACTAGCGGGAGTCCGGGAGACCCAGTACTTC. The V call is TRBV14, the J call TRBJ2-5, with 13 bases identical to TRBD2. Trimming removed 1 base from V and 5 bases from J; junction bases left unmatched: 10. Germline CDR1 reads SGHDN; CDR2 reads FVKESK. The length of the CDR3 is 18 residues.

This clone occurred once. The chain is built from TRBV7-9 and TRBJ1-2, with TRBD1 matching 9 bases. Germline values: CDR1 SEHNR, CDR2 FQNEAQ (reference sequence). This CDR3 has 17 amino acids. The ends lost 2 bases at V and 3 bases at J; junction bases unmatched: 10. The CDR3 reads CASSLPRTGESHYGYTF. DNA of the CDR3: TGTGCCAGCAGCTTACCGAGGACAGGGGAATCCCACTATGGCTACACCTTC. The variable domain in full, completed from reference TRBV7-9 and TRBJ1-2, reads DTGVSQNPRHKITKRGQNVTFRCDPISEHNRLYWYRQTLGQGPEFLTYFQNEAQLEKSRLLSDRFSAERPKGSFSTLEIQRTEQGDSAMYLCASSLPRTGESHYGYTFGSGTRLTVV.

The rearrangement links TRBV6-4 to TRBJ1-1; a weak D match, TRBD1 (6 bases). CDR3 length: 18 amino acids. Germline V gene lookup returns CDR1 MRHNA and CDR2 SNTAGT. V lost 8 bases to trimming and J lost 0 bases, with 25 bases between them. DNA for the CDR3: TGTGCCAGCCATGGACAGCCCAAGAATTCATTCATGAACACTGAAGCTTTCTTT. Residues: CASHGQPKNSFMNTEAFF.

The chain employs TRBV27 and TRBJ2-7; D perhaps matches TRBD2 (5 bases). There are 16 residues in the CDR3. Germline lookup yields CDR1 MNHEY and CDR2 SMNVEV (reference sequence). V lost 0 bases and J lost 2, with 14 bases in between. The CDR3 is CASSLSAGLTTYEQYF. The CDR3 region has the DNA TGTGCCAGCAGTTTATCTGCCGGACTCACAACCTACGAGCAGTACTTC.

The J gene is TRBJ2-7, the V gene TRBV6-6; tentatively, D is TRBD1 (6 bases). Germline-derived CDR1 and CDR2 are MNHNY and SVGAGI (reference sequence). This CDR3 contains 13 residues. The ends were cut back, 6 bases at V and 3 bases at J, with 12 bases in the middle. CDR3 DNA: TGTGCCAGCAGCCGGGACATGGGCTACGAGCAGTACTTC. Amino acids: CASSRDMGYEQYF.

Worth noting for this clone: At one boundary the junction diverges from the germline segment, which might be a read error. The chain recombines TRBV5-6 with TRBJ2-1, with unresolved D. Germline V gene lookup returns CDR1 SGHDT and CDR2 YYEEEE. The CDR3 loop spans 12 amino acids. The CDR3 reads CASSWMAREQFF. In DNA form, the CDR3 reads TGTGCCAGTAGCTGGATGGCCAGGGAGCAGTTCTTC.

The chain uses TRBV7-2 and TRBJ2-1, with TRBD2 identical over 13 bases. This CDR3 has 16 residues. Germline CDR1 reads SGHTA; CDR2 reads FQGNSA. The V gene end was trimmed by 2 bases and the J gene end by 7 bases; junction bases not matched to a gene: 5. DNA for the CDR3: TGTGCCAGCAGCTTACTGACTAGCGGGAGGAATAATGAGCAGTTCTTC. Its translation is CASSLLTSGRNNEQFF.

V is TRBV6-6 and J is TRBJ1-1, with 9 bases identical to TRBD1. With 4 bases clipped from V and 5 bases from J, the junction kept 8 bases outside the gene matches. CDR1 and CDR2 from the germline V gene are MNHNY and SVGAGI (reference sequence). This CDR3 is built from 15 residues. The CDR3 sequence is CASSFDRGLMTEAFF. In DNA form, the CDR3 reads TGTGCCAGCAGTTTCGACAGGGGGTTAATGACTGAAGCTTTCTTT.

V and J are TRBV15 and TRBJ1-1; the D is unclear. In germline, CDR1 is LNHNV, CDR2 YYDKDF (reference sequence). This CDR3 contains 13 residues. The V end was cut by 5 bases, the J end by 2 bases, with 9 bases between. The CDR3 region has the DNA TGTGCCACCAGCTCCCGACTAAACACTGAAGCTTTCTTT. It encodes CATSSRLNTEAFF.

The gene calls are TRBV6-2 or TRBV6-3 and TRBJ2-5; 7 positions agree with TRBD1. This CDR3 is 14 amino acids long. V was clipped by 5 bases and J by 4 bases; unmatched bases: 7. CDR1 is MNHEY, CDR2 SVGEGT, per germline. CDR3 sequence: CASSIGTVIETQYF. In DNA, the CDR3 is TGTGCCAGCAGTATCGGGACAGTTATAGAGACCCAGTACTTC.

This clone showed up just once. This chain links TRBV27 with TRBJ2-1; 11 bases are shared with TRBD2. This CDR3 contains 16 residues. The junction had 14 bases not matched to a gene; V was cut back by 7 bases and J by 9 bases. Germline CDR1 and CDR2: MNHEY and SMNVEV (reference sequence). The CDR3 coding sequence is TGTGCCAGCATCCCGGGTAGCGGGAGGGTCAATGGTGAGCAGTTCTTC. This sequence encodes CASIPGSGRVNGEQFF.

This chain joins TRBV7-3 and TRBJ2-3; 8 nucleotides match TRBD2. Germline assignment: CDR1 SGHTA and CDR2 FQGTGA. CDR3 length: 14 residues. V trimming: 5 bases; J trimming: 1 base; junction bases outside the gene matches: 2. The CDR3 region is CASSISGGTDTQYF. CDR3 DNA sequence: TGTGCCAGCAGCATTAGCGGGGGCACAGATACGCAGTATTTT. Looking up the rest from reference TRBV7-3 and TRBJ2-3 gives the full variable domain: GAGVSQTPSNKVTEKGKYVELRCDPISGHTALYWYRQSLGQGPEFLIYFQGTGAADDSGLPNDRFFAVRPEGSVSTLKIQRTERGDSAVYLCASSISGGTDTQYFGPGTRLTVL.